This T cell receptor beta chain stems from a study of T cell responses to AZD1222 COVID-19 vaccine. Overall study findings and caveats: The breadth and depth of Spike-specific TCRs increased once two AZD1222 doses had been given. Across the whole spike, CD4 TCRs peaked at regions 160-218 and 743-854. Donors skewed white British and female; clonal diversity was possibly underestimated.

About this clone: Its antigen is undetermined.

The assay was immunoSEQ multiplex PCR, and TCRdb's table has in-frame clones only and misses some. Counted here are more than 110,000 clones, around 92% occurring once; the ten biggest clones make up roughly 3%. The CDR3 has 11 amino acids. The rearrangement joins TRBV21-1 to TRBJ1-1; the table's D gene call, TRBD1, was not cross checked with the DNA. TRBV21-1 is given as a pseudogene. The receptor comes from an adult who received the AZD1222 COVID-19 vaccine. The input for sequencing was peripheral blood, taken 28 days after the second AZD1222 dose. The CDR3 DNA reads as TGTGCCAGCAAAGGACAGGATAAAGCTTTCTTT. Its translation: CASKGQDKAFF.